This TCR beta chain was sequenced during a study of cytotoxic CD8 clonotypes in ibrutinib-treated CLL. Study-level findings and limits: Clonality went higher at ibrutinib response and then dropped back toward baseline at progression. Public clonotypes (which were uncommon) either contracted or remained stable on treatment.

This clone was observed a single time. Its antigen is unknown. Clones were sequenced by immunoSEQ multiplex PCR, and TCRdb holds only the in-frame ones, with some missing. The sample comprises about 140,000 clones, around three quarters of which are singletons, and approximately 28% rests with the top ten. The CDR3 covers 14 residues. The V end was cut by 5 bases, the J end by 4 bases, with 14 bases between. Germline V gene sequence: CDR1 LNHDA, CDR2 SQIVND (reference sequence). The sample was PBMCs, taken after 12 months of ibrutinib treatment. The receptor was isolated from a human donor with chronic lymphocytic leukemia. V is TRBV19 and J is TRBJ2-5, with D hard to call. CDR3 in DNA: TGTGCCAGTAGTCCAACAGTCGGCGCAGAGACCCAGTACTTC. It is translated as CASSPTVGAETQYF.